Included here is one T cell receptor (beta chain) sequence, with context. The data derive from a study of blood T cell repertoires in COVID-19. Background on the study: The United States, Italy and Spain provided the acute and convalescent COVID-19 samples. Sources were T cells, B-cell-depleted T cells, or PBMCs; the material itself was cDNA or gDNA.

Patients from Seattle were sampled longitudinally, starting during active infection. Trimming cost V 11 bases and J 0 bases, with 17 bases left between them. Germline CDR1 and CDR2: LNHDA and SQIVND (reference sequence). The CDR3 runs 15 residues. In the original workflow: The assay estimated nucleated cells by amplifying reference gene primers. Generated by immunoSEQ multiplex PCR, the TCRdb table keeps only in-frame clones and is missing some. For V, J and clone size, that table is used; D and trimming come from the DNA. The sample carries roughly 150,000 clones, more than 65% recorded once. This TCR was recovered from a woman in her fifties or sixties with COVID-19, enrolled during active disease. Sample: peripheral blood. The chain employs TRBV19 and TRBJ2-1; D gene uncertain. This chain's CDR3 is CASLGRNSSYNEQFF. CDR3 coding DNA: TGTGCCTCCCTGGGTCGGAACAGCTCCTACAATGAGCAGTTCTTC.